A selection of T cell receptor beta chains follows, all from one sample in a study of blood T cell repertoires in COVID-19. Produced via immunoSEQ multiplex PCR; TCRdb's table is partial and in-frame only. Of around 200,000 clones in the sample, approximately 85% are singletons; the top ten hold approximately 5%. The sequencing sample was made of peripheral blood. The receptors stem from a woman of 80 years or more with acute or convalescent COVID-19. The CDR3 runs from the conserved cysteine through the conserved F or W. Each record gives: clone size, J gene, V gene, CDR3 protein. Clone size, where shown, is once, few, many, or a class for clones that have expanded.

.,TRBJ1-1,TRBV5-1,CASFTGTEAFF
.,TRBJ2-6,TRBV18,CASSLPQGSGSRLSGANVLTF
.,TRBJ1-2,TRBV2,CASSADSRYLYGYTF
.,TRBJ1-1,TRBV18,CASSPTTGPTEAFF
.,TRBJ1-2,TRBV2,CASSDQSSSYGYTF
.,TRBJ2-1,TRBV2,CASRTSGRYNEQFF
once,TRBJ1-5,TRBV7-2,CASSSLSGANNQPQHF
.,TRBJ2-5,TRBV24-1,CATSDPRSAETQYF
few,TRBJ2-1,TRBV7-2,CASSFDYISYNEQFF
.,TRBJ2-5,TRBV14,CASSRDQETQYF
few,TRBJ2-1,TRBV10-1,CASSPRRGSYNEQFF
.,TRBJ1-1,TRBV5-1,CASSLSGQGTRNEAFF
.,TRBJ2-5,TRBV24-1,CATSRPGGSEETQYF
.,TRBJ2-1,TRBV7-2,CASSLGAGASYNEQFF
.,TRBJ1-2,TRBV28,CASSLFNVIGRGIYGYTF
few,TRBJ2-2,TRBV5-6,CASSSVEGELFF
.,TRBJ1-5,TRBV2,CASSGQGDQPQHF
.,TRBJ1-1,TRBV6-5,CASSPDRLLNTEAFF
.,TRBJ2-5,TRBV18,CASSPAGLQETQYF
.,TRBJ1-1,TRBV10-3,CATYDRGAFF
once,TRBJ2-1,TRBV6-5,CASSSLHRPPYNEQFF
.,TRBJ1-2,TRBV7-9,CASSLGALPRGTNYGYTF
.,TRBJ2-1,TRBV4-3,CASSHYRGGYNEQFF
once,TRBJ2-5,TRBV7-2,CASSFQRSRETQYF
.,TRBJ1-1,TRBV21-1,CASSKTGTEAFF
.,TRBJ1-2,TRBV7-2,CASSSFGTGGAVHYGYTF
.,TRBJ1-4,TRBV4-3,CASSQEGRAVGEKLFF
.,TRBJ1-2,TRBV7-9,CASSFGQLNYGYTF
.,TRBJ2-7,TRBV10-2,CASSDPGEQYF
.,TRBJ2-1,TRBV6-5,CASGTSGSINEQFF
.,TRBJ1-1,TRBV6-4,CASKATGTNTEAFF
once,TRBJ2-3,TRBV12-3/TRBV12-4,CASSFLSTDTQYF
.,TRBJ1-1,TRBV7-9,CASSLVMNTEAFF
.,TRBJ2-3,TRBV6-5,CASSYVAQQTQYF
.,TRBJ1-4,TRBV5-1,CASSGQGTTNEKLFF